Presented here are 10 T cell receptor beta chains from one specimen sequenced in a study of cytomegalovirus exposure and HLA in healthy donors. The table came from immunoSEQ multiplex PCR; TCRdb's copy has only in-frame clones and leaves some out. The top ten hold around 1.3% of the sample, which has under 200,000 clones, about 81% seen once. The source material was PBMCs. The receptors originated from a woman in her twenties or thirties in good health and CMV-seronegative.

J is TRBJ2-7 and V is TRBV5-1, with 12 bases fitting TRBD2. Germline V gene lookup returns CDR1 SGHRS and CDR2 YFSETQ. J was trimmed by 3 bases and V by 0 bases; bases with no gene match: 4. This CDR3 has 16 residues. CDR3 loop: CASSLAATSGGYEQYF. The CDR3 nucleotides read TGCGCCAGCAGCTTGGCGGCGACTAGCGGGGGCTACGAGCAGTACTTC.

This sequence joins TRBV6-1 and TRBJ2-7, with 7 bases that match TRBD2. Germline CDR1 reads MNHNS; CDR2 reads SASEGT. After removal of 8 bases from V and 6 bases from J, the junction contained 4 bases not matched to a gene. The CDR3 consists of 11 residues. Written as DNA, the CDR3 is TGTGCCAGCGACTGGGGGGGCGAGCAGTACTTC. Residues: CASDWGGEQYF.

This clone was seen a few times. This chain links TRBV6-1 with TRBJ2-7; TRBD2 might be the D (6 bases). The V end was cut by 6 bases, the J end by 3 bases, with 15 bases between. The CDR3 consists of 14 residues. Germline-derived CDR1 and CDR2 are MNHNS and SASEGT. Here the CDR3 DNA reads TGTGCCAGCAGCCTCGGGACTTACGACTACGAGCAGTACTTC. This gives the protein CASSLGTYDYEQYF.

This rearrangement joins TRBV28 to TRBJ2-3; D may be TRBD1 (6 bases). CDR3 length equals 14 residues. V was pared by 2 bases and J by 0 bases, with 6 bases between. CDR1 and CDR2 (germline): MDHEN, SYDVKM. The CDR3: CASSLQGSTDTQYF. The CDR3 bases are TGTGCCAGCAGTTTACAGGGGAGCACAGATACGCAGTATTTT.

V usage is TRBV27 and J usage is TRBJ1-3; D might be TRBD1 (6 bases). Germline V gene sequence: CDR1 MNHEY, CDR2 SMNVEV (reference sequence). The CDR3 is made up of 15 amino acids. V lost 6 bases, J lost 0 bases, and 12 bases lay in between. The CDR3 loop reads CASSRQAFSGNTIYF. Here the CDR3 DNA reads TGTGCCAGCAGCCGACAGGCCTTCTCTGGAAACACCATATATTTT.

The rearrangement joins TRBV5-1 to TRBJ2-1; 7 nucleotides align to TRBD2. The CDR3 sequence is 16 residues long. Unmatched junction bases numbered 7, after V lost 4 bases and J lost 0 bases. Germline V CDR1 and CDR2: SGHRS, YFSETQ. The CDR3 region is CASSVTSQSSYNEQFF. DNA for the CDR3: TGCGCCAGCAGCGTGACTAGCCAGAGCTCCTACAATGAGCAGTTCTTC.

V is TRBV2 and J is TRBJ2-2; 10 bases are a match to TRBD2. The CDR3 length is 14 residues. Per the germline V gene, CDR1 is SNHLY and CDR2 is FYNNEI. With 6 bases clipped from V and 3 bases from J, the junction kept 1 base outside the gene matches. CDR3: CASRLAGDTGELFF. The CDR3 bases are TGTGCCAGCAGGCTAGCGGGAGACACCGGGGAGCTGTTTTTT.

This clone has only a few counts. The V call is TRBV27, the J call TRBJ1-2, with D possibly matching TRBD1 (6 bases). Trimming stripped 5 bases from V and 4 bases from J, with 17 bases between. Germline V gene data show CDR1 as MNHEY and CDR2 as SMNVEV (reference sequence). The length of the CDR3 is 15 residues. CDR3 protein: CASSPASRRGYGYTF. The DNA of the CDR3 is TGTGCCAGCAGTCCCGCCTCTCGCAGGGGCTATGGCTACACCTTC.

The chain combines TRBV7-9 with TRBJ2-3, with D perhaps TRBD2 (6 bases). Trimming took 2 bases from V and 4 from J, leaving 10 bases between them. The CDR3 length is 14 residues. Looked up from germline, CDR1 is SEHNR and CDR2 is FQNEAQ (reference sequence). Here the CDR3 reads CASSLPGRPDTQYF. The DNA for the CDR3 is TGTGCCAGCAGCTTACCCGGGAGACCAGATACGCAGTATTTT.

To note about this clone: The sample has other DNA sequences that encode this CDR3 too. The chain combines TRBV5-1 with TRBJ1-3; possibly TRBD1 for D (6 bases). V was cut by 1 base and J by 0 bases, with 8 bases left in between. The CDR3 contains 15 residues. Per the germline V gene, CDR1 is SGHRS and CDR2 is YFSETQ. CDR3 bases: TGCGCCAGCAGCTTGCAAGGGGGCTCTGGAAACACCATATATTTT. Translated, it gives CASSLQGGSGNTIYF.